Below, one T cell receptor beta chain is given with its context. The antigen it binds to is not known. No base quality information exists; no much larger clone differs at one position. This record belongs to a study of shared clonotypes between healthy human individuals (TCRdb year 2020). For context, the study as a whole: The cohort comprised a couple of women and three men aged 18 to 49 years. For each donor, CD4 naive and CD4 memory were each run on three plates, CD8 naive on two plates, and CD8 memory on one plate. To estimate repertoire size and how much clonotypes are shared between individuals, the study performed deep sequencing of blood TCR repertoires from five healthy adults. Libraries were prepared and TCR repertoires were sequenced by different laboratories using diverse techniques, in order to increase sequencing depth and limit assay-specific biases. Each donor's leukapheresis produced roughly between roughly 0.94 and 9.5 billion PBMCs. The paper as a whole reports these results and caveats: About 5% of naive CD4, 3% to 3.5% of naive CD8, roughly 2.4% of memory CD4, and about 0.4% of memory CD8 clonotypes were shared across a few donors. Estimated clonotype richness was generally larger for naive than for memory subsets. Sampling was restricted to blood, and TCR repertoires in tissue are likely to differ from TCR repertoires in blood. Higher generation probabilities were observed for clonotypes shared by all four sorted-subset donors than for non-shared clonotypes. Pairwise subsampling indicated that sequencing depth was expected to affect the degree of clonotype sharing among donors. Even with the large sequencing depth, rarefaction of the sorted-subset datasets indicated that sequencing was incomplete. The genetic and exposure-history diversity represented was limited by the small number of donors.

Using the deep immunoSEQ assay, TCR CDR3 regions were amplified from genomic DNA by multiplex PCR. Extracted genomic DNA from each cell subset was distributed evenly across all wells of several immunoSEQ 96-well plates, and each plate was treated as a replicate. For sorted subsets, each replicate PCR was loaded with roughly 200 ng genomic DNA, equivalent to approximately 27,000 T cell genomes. Purified libraries were measured with a Qubit 3.0 fluorometer, size-checked on a Bioanalyzer 2100, and measured again with the KAPA Library Quantification kit. A separate single-read 150-cycle Illumina NextSeq 550 flow cell was used to sequence each immunoSEQ 96-well plate. Processing in the source paper ran as follows. Because only junctional sequences without quality scores were contained in the immunoSEQ output, filtering matching that applied to full-length reads could not be performed. Sequences were annotated with PyIR, a Python wrapper for IgBLAST v1.9, and V/J genes and CDR3 were assigned using IMGT germline references. Reads were removed for weak V/J assignments (E-value above 1e-6), missing CDR3, stop codons, out-of-frame junctions, or ambiguous translated residues. V3J clonotypes were defined as sequences sharing an identical inferred V gene, J gene, and CDR3 amino acid sequence. The percentage overlap between two repertoires was calculated by dividing the number of shared unique clonotypes by the size of the smaller repertoire. Richness of each repertoire was evaluated using RTK rarefaction, the Chao1 estimator, and Recon v2.1 estimates of unobserved clonotypes. Generation probabilities for all TCRbeta clonotypes obtained by the gDNA method from a handful of donors were computed using OLGA. TCRdb limited this immuneACCESS table to in-frame rearrangements with V and J called. A share of clones is missing; checked studies link under half to unresolved V genes, and the rest is unexplained. V and J calls and clone size are copied from that table; D and trimming were computed from the DNA. The sample table holds fewer than 1.4 million clones, of which 75% to 80% were seen once. 0.5% to 0.65% of the sample is held by the ten biggest clonotypes.

The donors were healthy, HIV-negative adults who had no recently reported acute infections or vaccinations. Every donor was a Caucasian adult living in Nashville, Tennessee, USA. CD4+ T cells were enriched through magnetic negative selection, after which naive cells were positively selected on CD45RA and the remaining negative fraction served as the memory subset. Blood was obtained by leukapheresis, after which PBMCs were separated by Ficoll-Histopaque density gradient centrifugation and cryopreserved in liquid nitrogen vapor phase. Analytical flow cytometry was used to check the purity and quantity of each magnetically sorted T cell population. Genomic DNA was isolated from every sorted fraction and measured by UV absorbance on a Nanodrop 2000c. According to the germline V gene, CDR1 reads MNHEY and CDR2 reads SVGAGI. Including cysteine and phenylalanine, the CDR3 has 14 amino acids. The read is trimmed to its CDR3 DNA, 42 bases read in frame from base 1. The V and J ends are trimmed by 2 bases and 10 bases, leaving 17 bases between them.

The clonotype was recovered from a man aged 18-30 years in good health. Some clones in this sample may be carry-over from other donors' samples. Sequencing was done on a sample of memory CD4+ T cells from PBMCs. Explained via the paper, the cell subset or site label denotes: CD45RA-negative fraction. This chain joins TRBV6-5 to TRBJ2-5; TRBD1 is possibly the D segment (7 matching bases). The DNA reads TGTGCCAGCAGTTACCCAGGGGGGTCAGGCGACCAGTACTTC. It translates as CASSYPGGSGDQYF.